Listed here are 17 T cell receptor beta chains from one sample, sequenced in a study of regulatory T cells in long-lasting Graves disease. Time point noted: newly diagnosed GD, antithyroid drugs for less than 3 months. PBMC-extracted RNA yielded the TCR library. According to the study, TCR beta libraries were built with iRepertoire HTBI primers and CDR3-region Arm-PCR. TCRdb ran MiXCR on the multiplex PCR reads and lists one entry per CDR3 protein. The sample lists around 420,000 distinct CDR3 sequences, 15% seen once, with roughly 8% in the top ten. These data are also associated with another study on T cells in Graves' hyperthyroidism and ophthalmopathy.

The source material was peripheral blood mononuclear cells (PBMCs), sampled at new diagnosis, from a patient treated with antithyroid drugs. Receptors were obtained from a woman in her thirties or forties with Graves disease.

This clonotype turned up a few times. The chain has TRBV29-1 and TRBJ2-1; 14 nucleotides align to TRBD2. Germline V gene lookup returns CDR1 SQVTM and CDR2 ANQGSEA. The J segment lost 6 bases and the V segment lost 3 bases, leaving 7 bases of the junction unmatched. The CDR3 is 16 amino acids. The DNA of the CDR3 is TGCAGCGTTGATAGACTAGCGGGAGGGTGGGTCAATGAGCAGTTCTTC. This gives the protein CSVDRLAGGWVNEQFF.

At least ten counts were recorded for this clonotype. The chain employs TRBV10-3 and TRBJ1-2; tentatively, D is TRBD1 (6 bases). V was cut by 2 bases and J by 5 bases, with 6 bases left in between. This CDR3 has 12 amino acids. In germline, CDR1 is ENHRY, CDR2 SYGVKD. The CDR3 nucleotides are TGTGCCATCAGTGAGGGACAGTATGGCTACACCTTC. Its protein product is CAISEGQYGYTF.

This clonotype was counted only a few times. The V call is TRBV7-6, the J call TRBJ2-3; TRBD2 agrees at 10 bases. Trimming at V came to 6 bases and at J to 3 bases, leaving 6 bases not matched to a gene. The CDR3 runs 15 residues. Looked up from germline, CDR1 is SGHVS and CDR2 is FNYEAQ. Here the CDR3 DNA reads TGTGCCAGCAGACGGACTAGCGGATGGACAGATACGCAGTATTTT. This encodes CASRRTSGWTDTQYF.

The gene calls are TRBV7-6 and TRBJ1-4; the D is unclear. The germline V and J ends were trimmed by 5 bases and 4 bases, with 14 bases remaining between them. CDR3 length: 15 residues. Germline-derived CDR1 and CDR2 are SGHVS and FNYEAQ. As DNA, the CDR3 is TGTGCCAGCAGCGCATTGGAGGGATGTAATGAAAAACTGTTTTTT. Amino acid sequence: CASSALEGCNEKLFF.

In its sample, this clonotype was seen many times. The chain has TRBV10-3 and TRBJ1-6, with 11 bases fitting TRBD1. Germline lookup yields CDR1 ENHRY and CDR2 SYGVKD. The CDR3 is 15 amino acids. V shed 0 bases and J 9 bases; nucleotides not matched to a gene: 1. CDR3 sequence reads: CAISESGQGVSPLHF. In DNA form, the CDR3 reads TGTGCCATCAGTGAGTCGGGACAGGGGGTTTCACCCCTCCACTTT.

In this sample, this clonotype turned up a few times. A much larger clone differs by one base, so this may be a read error. V usage is TRBV27 and J usage is TRBJ2-7; D may be TRBD1 (6 bases). This CDR3 is built from 16 residues. Germline V gives CDR1 MNHEY, CDR2 SMNVEV (reference sequence). Trimming stripped 8 bases from V and 1 base from J, with 21 bases between. CDR3 sequence: CASGSAAGTKSYEQYF. CDR3 bases: TGTGCCAGCGGTTCCGCCGCCGGGACAAAGTCCTACGAGCAGTACTTC.

The sample holds a few counts of this clonotype. V is TRBV12-3 or TRBV12-4 and J is TRBJ2-1; TRBD1 matches at 8 bases. Germline trimming cut 6 bases from V and 2 bases from J; bases unmatched to any gene: 12. The CDR3 is made up of 17 amino acids. CDR3 DNA: TGTGCCAGCAGCACAACCCCAGGGGGCCCGCCCTACAATGAGCAGTTCTTC. Protein sequence: CASSTTPGGPPYNEQFF.

The V gene is TRBV9, the J gene TRBJ2-5, with D unclear. CDR1 is SGDLS, CDR2 YYNGEE, per germline. The V end lost 0 bases, the J end lost 0 bases, and 27 bases lay between the germline ends. The CDR3 consists of 21 residues. The chain's CDR3 is CASSVGVLQADAGVYQETQYF. As DNA, the CDR3 is TGTGCCAGCAGCGTAGGGGTCCTGCAGGCAGATGCCGGTGTGTACCAAGAGACCCAGTACTTC.

This clonotype was counted at least ten times. The chain links TRBV20-1 to TRBJ1-2, with D possibly TRBD1 on 6 matching bases. The V end lost 5 bases, the J end lost 6 bases, and 10 bases lay between the germline ends. Per the germline V gene, CDR1 is DFQATT and CDR2 is SNEGSKA (reference sequence). The length of the CDR3 is 11 residues. The CDR3 sequence: CSAWRGDGYTF. CDR3 coding DNA: TGCAGTGCTTGGAGGGGGGATGGCTACACCTTC.

The table lists this clonotype with a few counts. V usage is TRBV5-6 and J usage is TRBJ2-1, with 13 positions matching TRBD2. Germline trimming cut 4 bases from V and 4 bases from J; bases unmatched to any gene: 8. Germline V gives CDR1 SGHDT, CDR2 YYEEEE. This CDR3 contains 17 residues. The CDR3 bases are TGTGCCAGCAGCCCCGGACTAGCGGGAGTTGGTTACAATGAGCAGTTCTTC. Its translation is CASSPGLAGVGYNEQFF.

At least ten counts were recorded for this clonotype. The chain links TRBV11-3 to TRBJ2-1, with unresolved D. This CDR3 is built from 14 residues. V lost 7 bases and J lost 7, with 17 bases in between. Germline CDR1 reads SGHNT; CDR2 reads YENEEA. CDR3 sequence reads: CASTPAKGANEQFF. The CDR3 coding sequence is TGTGCCAGCACCCCGGCAAAAGGAGCTAATGAGCAGTTCTTC. Full variable domain (missing parts from reference TRBV11-3 and TRBJ2-1): EAGVVQSPRYKIIEKKQPVAFWCNPISGHNTLYWYLQNLGQGPELLIRYENEEAVDDSQLPKDRFSAERLKGVDSTLKIQPAELGDSAVYLCASTPAKGANEQFFGPGTRLTVL.

Many counts were recorded for this clonotype. The chain carries TRBV27 and TRBJ2-2; a possible D gene is TRBD1 (6 bases). The germline CDR1 and CDR2 sequences are MNHEY and SMNVEV (reference sequence). The V and J ends lost 5 bases and 7 bases respectively, with 8 bases between them. The CDR3 is 12 amino acids. For the CDR3, the DNA is TGTGCCAGCAGTCAGACAGGCGGGGAGCTGTTTTTT. Protein sequence: CASSQTGGELFF.

Comments on this clonotype: Given a much more abundant clone one base away, this may be a read error. This chain's CDR3 is CASSRTGEEHYEQYF. The CDR3 region has the DNA TGTGCCAGCTCCCGTACAGGGGAAGAGCACTACGAGCAGTACTTC. The genes are TRBV9 and TRBJ2-7, with 7 bases lining up with TRBD1. The CDR3 is made up of 15 amino acids. V lost 7 bases and J lost 3; bases outside the gene matches: 13. Germline CDR1 reads SGDLS; CDR2 reads YYNGEE.

This chain connects TRBV15 to TRBJ2-1; D gene unclear. This CDR3 has 16 amino acids. Trimming cost V 1 base and J 0 bases, with 10 bases left between them. Germline CDR1 reads LNHNV; CDR2 reads YYDKDF (reference sequence). Here the CDR3 DNA reads TGTGCCACCAGCAGAGCCCCAGTATTCTCCTACAATGAGCAGTTCTTC. Its translation is CATSRAPVFSYNEQFF.

The CDR3 DNA sequence: TGTGCCAGCAGCTCGACGACTAGCGGGAGGGCCGTGGGGCGGTACGAGCAGTACTTC. It translates to CASSSTTSGRAVGRYEQYF. The chain recombines TRBV5-6 with TRBJ2-7; 14 nucleotides line up with TRBD2. The J segment lost 4 bases and the V segment lost 3 bases, leaving 15 bases of the junction unmatched. The CDR3 covers 19 residues. CDR1 and CDR2 (germline): SGHDT, YYEEEE. Complete variable domain (other parts from reference TRBV5-6 and TRBJ2-7): DAGVTQSPTHLIKTRGQQVTLRCSPKSGHDTVSWYQQALGQGPQFIFQYYEEEERQRGNFPDRFSGHQFPNYSSELNVNALLLGDSALYLCASSSTTSGRAVGRYEQYFGPGTRLTVT.

This clonotype was detected ten times or more. The V call is TRBV11-3, the J call TRBJ2-1; either TRBD1 or TRBD2 may supply D (6 bases each). There are 19 residues in the CDR3. The germline CDR1 and CDR2 sequences are SGHNT and YENEEA. V lost 1 base and J 0 bases, leaving 19 bases between the germline ends. CDR3 in DNA: TGTGCCAGCAGCTTAGTTCCAGGGGTGAGACTAGACTCCTACAATGAGCAGTTCTTC. It encodes CASSLVPGVRLDSYNEQFF.

This chain uses TRBV5-1 with TRBJ1-6; no reliable D call. The CDR3 spans 14 residues. Trimming stripped 4 bases from V and 6 bases from J, with 11 bases between. Germline values: CDR1 SGHRS, CDR2 YFSETQ. The CDR3 DNA reads as TGCGCCAGCAGCATCGGGCCATCTAATTCACCCCTCCACTTT. Its translation is CASSIGPSNSPLHF.